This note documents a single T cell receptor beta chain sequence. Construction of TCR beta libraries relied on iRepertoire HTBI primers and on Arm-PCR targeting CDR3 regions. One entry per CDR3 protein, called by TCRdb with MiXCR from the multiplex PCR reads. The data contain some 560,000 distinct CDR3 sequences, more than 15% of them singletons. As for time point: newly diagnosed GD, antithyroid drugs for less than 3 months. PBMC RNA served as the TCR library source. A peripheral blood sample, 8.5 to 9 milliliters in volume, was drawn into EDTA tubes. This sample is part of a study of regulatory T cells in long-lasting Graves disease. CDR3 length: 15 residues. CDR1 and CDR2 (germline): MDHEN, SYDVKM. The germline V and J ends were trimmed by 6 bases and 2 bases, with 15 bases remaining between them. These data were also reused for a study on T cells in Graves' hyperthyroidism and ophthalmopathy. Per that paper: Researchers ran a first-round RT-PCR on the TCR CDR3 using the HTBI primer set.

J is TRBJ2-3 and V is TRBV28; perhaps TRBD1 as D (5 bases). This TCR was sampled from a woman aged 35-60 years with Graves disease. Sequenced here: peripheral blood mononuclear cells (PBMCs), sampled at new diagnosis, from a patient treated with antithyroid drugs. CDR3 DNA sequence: TGTGCCAGCAGATACACAGGAAGTCTCACAGATACGCAGTATTTT. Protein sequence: CASRYTGSLTDTQYF.